This TCR beta chain was recovered during a study of early T cells in non-severe SARS-CoV-2 infection. Study information: Sequencing of unsorted whole blood was done on bulk RNA, leaving chains unpaired.

The germline CDR1 and CDR2 sequences are MGHRA and YSYEKL. V was shortened by 4 bases and J by 2 bases, with 14 bases between the two germline ends. This CDR3 is built from 15 residues. Individual cDNA molecules received unique molecular identifiers. TCRdb redid the calling of the 5' RACE reads with MiXCR, one entry per CDR3 protein. The sample holds 50,000 to 65,000 distinct CDR3 sequences, roughly 21% seen once. The sequence came from an adult who was a healthcare worker with PCR-confirmed SARS-CoV-2 infection or an uninfected control (not recorded which). The sample consisted of whole blood, taken at baseline. V is TRBV4-1 and J is TRBJ2-5; no clear D gene. CDR3 amino acids: CASSPQVRPQETQYF. CDR3 nucleotides: TGCGCCAGCAGCCCCCAAGTACGTCCGCAAGAGACCCAGTACTTC.